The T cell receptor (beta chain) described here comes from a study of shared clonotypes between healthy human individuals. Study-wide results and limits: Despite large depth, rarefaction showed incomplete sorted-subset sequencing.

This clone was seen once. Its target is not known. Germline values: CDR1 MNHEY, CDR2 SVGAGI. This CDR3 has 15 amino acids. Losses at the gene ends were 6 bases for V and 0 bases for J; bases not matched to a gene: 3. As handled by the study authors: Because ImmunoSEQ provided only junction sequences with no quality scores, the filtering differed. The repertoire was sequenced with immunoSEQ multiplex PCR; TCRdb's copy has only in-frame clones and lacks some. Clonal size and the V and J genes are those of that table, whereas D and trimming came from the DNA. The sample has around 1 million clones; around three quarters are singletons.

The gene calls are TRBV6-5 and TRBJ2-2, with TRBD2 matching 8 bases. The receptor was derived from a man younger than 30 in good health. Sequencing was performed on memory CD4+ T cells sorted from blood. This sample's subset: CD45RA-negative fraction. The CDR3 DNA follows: TGTGCCAGCAGACCGGGACTAGCGAACACCGGGGAGCTGTTTTTT. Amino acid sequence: CASRPGLANTGELFF.